In this sample, the clone carrying this TCR beta chain turned up many times. Its antigen is not identified. Where ophthalmopathy was absent within 18 months of follow-up, hyperthyroidism was stable. Additional autoimmune diseases, uncontrolled infections, pregnancy or lactation disqualified patients. These data come from a study of Graves' ophthalmopathy and Graves' hyperthyroidism. For the study at large: Researchers obtained peripheral blood at initial diagnosis, before any treatment had begun.

RNA transcripts were the source from which TCR beta CDR3 regions were amplified. HTBI primers primed a first-round RT-PCR, and a second-round multiplex PCR followed. From the multiplex PCR reads, TCRdb called clonotypes with MiXCR, one entry per CDR3 protein. The table shows hundreds of thousands of distinct CDR3 sequences, with approximately 22% occurring only once. Per germline, CDR1 MNHEY and CDR2 SVGAGI. The CDR3 sequence is 13 residues long. Trimming shortened V by 4 bases and J by 6 bases, and 10 bases separated the two germline ends. Study conclusions and caveats: Most expanded clonotypes in thyroid above 0.001 frequency also showed up in blood.

The genes are TRBV6-5 and TRBJ1-5, with a possible D match to TRBD1 (5 bases). The clonotype was recovered from a woman in her late teens or twenties with stable Graves' hyperthyroidism. Some clones in this sample may be carry-over from other donors' samples. The specimen sequenced was peripheral blood. The CDR3 is CASSSGSGQPQHF. As DNA, the CDR3 is TGTGCCAGCAGTTCAGGGTCGGGTCAGCCCCAGCATTTT.